The next 19 T cell receptor beta chains were all read from a single sample in a study of cytomegalovirus exposure and HLA in healthy donors. The PCR ran on 60 Vbeta and 13 Jbeta primers. TCRdb keeps only in-frame clones here, not all; method: immunoSEQ multiplex PCR. The table shows some 99,000 clones, with under 80% occurring only once. Material: PBMCs. The receptors here all came from a male donor in good health and CMV-seronegative.

This clone was found once. The V and J genes are TRBV15 and TRBJ2-2, with TRBD1 matching over 8 bases. Germline V lookup: CDR1 LNHNV, CDR2 YYDKDF (reference sequence). This CDR3 contains 16 residues. V was pared by 1 base and J by 1 base, with 2 bases of the junction left unmatched. CDR3 loop: CATSRGGQGNTGELFF. DNA for the CDR3: TGTGCCACCAGCAGAGGCGGACAGGGGAACACCGGGGAGCTGTTTTTT.

This chain connects TRBV6-6 to TRBJ2-2; possible D gene TRBD1, 5 bases. The CDR3 length is 14 residues. The V and J ends lost 6 bases and 5 bases respectively, with 13 bases between them. CDR1 is MNHNY and CDR2 is SVGAGI in the germline V gene (reference sequence). In DNA, the CDR3 is TGTGCCAGCAGATCCCGTACAGGAACCGGGGAGCTGTTTTTT. It specifies CASRSRTGTGELFF.

This rearrangement joins TRBV28 to TRBJ2-7; 8 bases are shared with TRBD1. Germline V lookup: CDR1 MDHEN, CDR2 SYDVKM. J gave up 2 bases and V 6 bases, and 9 bases lay outside the gene matches. There are 15 residues in the CDR3. The CDR3 here is CASSQGQAVPYEQYF. In nucleotides, the CDR3 is TGTGCCAGCAGCCAGGGACAGGCAGTGCCCTACGAGCAGTACTTC.

The chain links TRBV6-5 to TRBJ1-2; tentative D call: TRBD1 (6 bases). Germline V lookup: CDR1 MNHEY, CDR2 SVGAGI. The CDR3 consists of 13 residues. Trimming removed 8 bases at V and 4 bases at J, with 14 bases between. The chain's CDR3 is CASGRTGFYGYTF. The CDR3, as DNA: TGTGCCAGCGGCCGAACAGGGTTCTATGGCTACACCTTC.

V usage is TRBV7-6 and J usage is TRBJ2-3, with 7 positions matching TRBD2. J gave up 5 bases and V 1 base, and 3 bases lay outside the gene matches. Germline CDR1 SGHVS, CDR2 FNYEAQ. The CDR3 is 14 amino acids. In nucleotides, the CDR3 is TGTGCCAGCAGCTTAGGCGGGAGTATAGATACGCAGTATTTT. It is translated as CASSLGGSIDTQYF.

The V and J genes are TRBV5-1 and TRBJ2-4; D perhaps matches TRBD1 (6 bases). Trimming removed 4 bases at V and 0 bases at J, with 14 bases between. This CDR3 has 16 amino acids. Germline-derived CDR1 and CDR2 are SGHRS and YFSETQ. The CDR3 DNA reads TGCGCCAGCAGCGAAACAGGGAGAATAGCCAAAAACATTCAGTACTTC. This sequence encodes CASSETGRIAKNIQYF.

The chain uses TRBV30 and TRBJ1-2, with 7 bases aligning to TRBD1. Germline V gene data show CDR1 as GTSNPN and CDR2 as SVGIG (reference sequence). The CDR3 totals 13 residues. Unmatched junction bases numbered 7, after V lost 2 bases and J lost 7 bases. CDR3 sequence (DNA): TGTGCCTGGAGTCCTAGGGGGCCAGGTGGCTACACCTTC. This translates into CAWSPRGPGGYTF.

The V call is TRBV30, the J call TRBJ1-1, with 7 bases matching TRBD1. CDR3 length equals 16 residues. CDR1 and CDR2 (germline): GTSNPN, SVGIG (reference sequence). V trimming: 2 bases; J trimming: 1 base; junction bases outside the gene matches: 10. Here the CDR3 DNA reads TGTGCCTGGAGTAGCAAGGTGAGGGGGCGGAACACTGAAGCTTTCTTT. Its protein is CAWSSKVRGRNTEAFF.

The rearrangement joins TRBV5-1 to TRBJ2-2; possibly TRBD2 for D (5 bases). Trimming left V 8 bases short and J 4 bases short, with 15 bases between. This CDR3 comprises 14 residues. Germline V gene sequence: CDR1 SGHRS, CDR2 YFSETQ. The CDR3 region has the DNA TGCGCCAGTATCCGGGATCGAGTCACCGGGGAGCTGTTTTTT. Protein sequence: CASIRDRVTGELFF.

This chain uses TRBV10-3 with TRBJ2-7, with a possible D match to TRBD1 (5 bases). Trimming shortened V by 5 bases and J by 1 base, and 15 bases separated the two germline ends. This CDR3 contains 15 residues. Germline V lookup: CDR1 ENHRY, CDR2 SYGVKD. CDR3 protein: CAISWGAASSYEQYF. CDR3 nucleotides: TGTGCCATCAGTTGGGGCGCGGCGAGTTCCTACGAGCAGTACTTC.

The chain joins TRBV9 to TRBJ2-2, with D possibly being TRBD2 (7 bases). In germline, CDR1 is SGDLS, CDR2 YYNGEE. CDR3 length equals 16 residues. V was pared by 0 bases and J by 0 bases, with 9 bases between. CDR3 protein: CASSVEGGANTGELFF. The DNA for the CDR3 is TGTGCCAGCAGCGTAGAGGGGGGGGCGAACACCGGGGAGCTGTTTTTT. The whole variable domain, remainder taken from reference TRBV9 and TRBJ2-2, is DSGVTQTPKHLITATGQRVTLRCSPRSGDLSVYWYQQSLDQGLQFLIQYYNGEERAKGNILERFSAQQFPDLHSELNLSSLELGDSALYFCASSVEGGANTGELFFGEGSRLTVL.

The chain uses TRBV7-6 and TRBJ2-2, with 7 bases lining up with TRBD1. The CDR3 spans 15 residues. Germline CDR1 SGHVS, CDR2 FNYEAQ. V shed 4 bases and J 1 base; nucleotides not matched to a gene: 3. For the CDR3, the DNA is TGTGCCAGCAGCTCCGGGACAGAGAACACCGGGGAGCTGTTTTTT. It yields the protein CASSSGTENTGELFF.

The chain couples TRBV15 to TRBJ2-7; TRBD2 is a possible D gene (5 bases). Looked up from germline, CDR1 is LNHNV and CDR2 is YYDKDF (reference sequence). This CDR3 comprises 14 residues. The ends were cut back, 5 bases at V and 3 bases at J, with 14 bases in the middle. CDR3 DNA: TGTGCCACCAGCCAGCCGCTCACTAGCTACGAGCAGTACTTC. This sequence encodes CATSQPLTSYEQYF.

V and J are TRBV29-1 and TRBJ2-7, with TRBD2 identical over 12 bases. The ends lost 7 bases at V and 5 bases at J; junction bases unmatched: 6. This CDR3 is built from 13 residues. Germline CDR1 and CDR2: SQVTM and ANQGSEA. For the CDR3, the DNA is TGCAGCGGCCGGACTAGCGGGAACAACGAGCAGTACTTC. As protein: CSGRTSGNNEQYF.

The chain has TRBV5-4 and TRBJ2-7; possible D gene TRBD2, 5 bases. The V gene lost 4 bases and the J gene lost 0 bases, with 11 bases spanning the gap. This CDR3 has 14 residues. Germline lookup yields CDR1 SGHNT and CDR2 YYREEE (reference sequence). CDR3 region: CASSPYGSSYEQYF. The CDR3 coding sequence is TGTGCCAGCAGCCCCTATGGGAGCTCCTACGAGCAGTACTTC.

The V call is TRBV13, the J call TRBJ2-3; TRBD2 aligns across 11 bases. The germline V gene encodes CDR1 PRHDT and CDR2 FYEKMQ (reference sequence). The CDR3 is made up of 15 amino acids. J was trimmed by 3 bases and V by 6 bases; bases with no gene match: 5. DNA for the CDR3: TGTGCCAGCAGAGCACTAGCGGGAGTAACAGATACGCAGTATTTT. Translated, it gives CASRALAGVTDTQYF.

This rearrangement joins TRBV7-8 to TRBJ1-4, with D possibly matching TRBD1 (5 bases). This CDR3 comprises 17 residues. Per germline, CDR1 SGHVS and CDR2 FQNEAQ. The germline V and J ends were trimmed by 1 base and 8 bases, with 20 bases remaining between them. CDR3: CASSLVSGLGSIEKLFF. In DNA form, the CDR3 reads TGTGCCAGCAGCTTAGTTTCAGGGTTAGGGTCTATCGAAAAACTGTTTTTT.

On this clone itself: In the same sample, other DNA sequences code for this CDR3. This rearrangement joins TRBV7-2 to TRBJ2-7; the match to TRBD2 covers 10 bases. This CDR3 has 14 residues. CDR1 is SGHTA and CDR2 is FQGNSA in the germline V gene. V was pared by 4 bases and J by 0 bases, with 0 bases of the junction left unmatched. The CDR3 protein is CASSWTSGSYEQYF. The CDR3 DNA reads TGTGCCAGCAGCTGGACTAGCGGCTCCTACGAGCAGTACTTC.

This CDR3 is CASSPTPSGATDTQYF. The CDR3 nucleotides are TGTGCCAGCTCACCAACCCCTAGCGGGGCCACAGATACGCAGTATTTT. J is TRBJ2-3 and V is TRBV18, with TRBD2 matching 9 bases. CDR3 length: 16 amino acids. V was clipped by 2 bases and J by 2 bases; unmatched bases: 5. Germline CDR1 is KGHSH and CDR2 is LQKENI.